A selection of T cell receptor beta chains follows, all from one sample in a study of OX40 agonist ivuxolimab in advanced cancers. Profiling relied on immunoSEQ multiplex PCR, and the TCRdb table lists in-frame clones only, not all of them. The profile shows 50,000 to 55,000 clones, about four fifths of them singletons. The sample consisted of CD4+ or CD8+ T cells sorted from blood, taken in a trial of the OX40 agonist ivuxolimab. The receptors originated from an adult with an advanced solid tumor such as melanoma, head and neck, liver or kidney cancer. CDR3s leave out the opening cysteine and the closing phenylalanine or tryptophan.

V gene: TRBV15
CDR3 protein: ATSRDRGLFTEAF

V gene: TRBV11-2
CDR3 protein: ASSLTTANTEAF

V gene: TRBV19
CDR3 protein: ASSIGQVGNTIY

V gene: TRBV9
CDR3 protein: ASSTRPGGTSGTDTQY

V gene: TRBV29-1
CDR3 protein: SVNSGTSGYTDTQY

V gene: TRBV7-2
CDR3 protein: ASSFSDGPYEQY

V gene: TRBV5-6
CDR3 protein: ASSLQGARVRQF

V gene: TRBV18
CDR3 protein: ASSALTGTSGPSSYEQY

V gene: TRBV29-1
CDR3 protein: SVEGGEKLF

V gene: TRBV5-4
CDR3 protein: ASSHPGQGRQF

V gene: TRBV11-2
CDR3 protein: ASSTSGRFNEQF

V gene: TRBV11-2
CDR3 protein: ASSPMAGSGELF

V gene: TRBV14
CDR3 protein: ASSQSLRGRGLETQY

V gene: TRBV7-6
CDR3 protein: ASSRDPGTDQPQH

V gene: TRBV16
CDR3 protein: ASSQSRDRTEKLF

V gene: TRBV27
CDR3 protein: ASVPGSEQF

V gene: TRBV5-4
CDR3 protein: ASSFGTGGTDTQY

V gene: TRBV5-6
CDR3 protein: ASSLGRDKPQH

V gene: TRBV28
CDR3 protein: ASSPRGGTQH

V gene: TRBV25-1
CDR3 protein: ASSEWDRSEAIEKLF

V gene: TRBV6-5
CDR3 protein: ASSYGTSYEQY

V gene: TRBV7-2
CDR3 protein: ASSLGGDRQGGYT

V gene: TRBV19
CDR3 protein: ASSIARPDTQY

V gene: TRBV25-1
CDR3 protein: ASSVRSGKGFRETQY

V gene: TRBV7-6
CDR3 protein: ASSPDRNYGYT

V gene: TRBV7-2
CDR3 protein: ASSLWGGNKYEQY

V gene: TRBV27
CDR3 protein: ASSSGQGRTEKLF

V gene: TRBV6-1
CDR3 protein: ASSTGQITEAF

V gene: TRBV5-5
CDR3 protein: ASSGTRGYNEQF

V gene: TRBV7-8
CDR3 protein: ASSLLLIGGQETQY

V gene: TRBV7-9
CDR3 protein: ASSPGSGSVQETQY

V gene: TRBV5-1
CDR3 protein: ASSLGRRGGTGELF

V gene: TRBV18
CDR3 protein: ASSPDSQGSNQPQH

V gene: TRBV19
CDR3 protein: ASSPSFLTGDPYEQY

V gene: TRBV2
CDR3 protein: ASSEENEQY

V gene: TRBV28
CDR3 protein: ASSPPGQGTDTQY

V gene: TRBV27
CDR3 protein: ASRTTGTATGELF

V gene: TRBV19
CDR3 protein: ASSKEGSGSAKNIQY

V gene: TRBV10-3
CDR3 protein: AISPGGQEKLF

V gene: TRBV19
CDR3 protein: ASSGRAGSSYNEQF

V gene: TRBV27
CDR3 protein: ASQRAFSYNEQF

V gene: TRBV4-2
CDR3 protein: ASSQQLAGGPDTQY

V gene: TRBV7-2
CDR3 protein: ASSTRTGGVSGANVLT

V gene: TRBV19
CDR3 protein: ASSIPLNTEAF

V gene: TRBV19
CDR3 protein: ASSSQGGSGETQY

V gene: TRBV5-4
CDR3 protein: ASSLTTRTGELF

V gene: TRBV27
CDR3 protein: ASSLRRPQDRLGYGYT

V gene: TRBV18
CDR3 protein: ASSPLGQSTYEQY

V gene: TRBV18
CDR3 protein: ASSPPSKYNEQF

V gene: TRBV5-6
CDR3 protein: ASSFPGLAYEQY

V gene: TRBV6-5
CDR3 protein: ASSYSSGQGYEQY